The clone carrying this TCR beta chain was detected a few times. The antigen remains undetermined. This table comes from immunoSEQ multiplex PCR, and its TCRdb copy is limited to in-frame clones, with some not included. The table lists about 200,000 clones, around 87% of them singletons, with roughly 2% in the top ten. Germline V gene sequence: CDR1 MDHEN, CDR2 SYDVKM. The length of the CDR3 is 13 residues. V was shortened by 6 bases and J by 4 bases, with 12 bases between the two germline ends. The entry originates in a study of cytomegalovirus exposure and HLA in healthy donors. The study, taken as a whole, reports: Researchers reported that a few CMV-associated chains were confirmed in vitro as CMV antigen-specific. Associated with cytomegalovirus, according to the listing, were about 160 TCR beta chains.

Source material: PBMCs. The source of this sequence is a young woman in good health and CMV-seropositive. The rearrangement uses TRBV28 and TRBJ1-2; possibly TRBD1 for D (6 bases). The CDR3 loop reads CASSAGAVYGYTF. DNA for the CDR3: TGTGCCAGCAGCGCGGGGGCCGTCTATGGCTACACCTTC.